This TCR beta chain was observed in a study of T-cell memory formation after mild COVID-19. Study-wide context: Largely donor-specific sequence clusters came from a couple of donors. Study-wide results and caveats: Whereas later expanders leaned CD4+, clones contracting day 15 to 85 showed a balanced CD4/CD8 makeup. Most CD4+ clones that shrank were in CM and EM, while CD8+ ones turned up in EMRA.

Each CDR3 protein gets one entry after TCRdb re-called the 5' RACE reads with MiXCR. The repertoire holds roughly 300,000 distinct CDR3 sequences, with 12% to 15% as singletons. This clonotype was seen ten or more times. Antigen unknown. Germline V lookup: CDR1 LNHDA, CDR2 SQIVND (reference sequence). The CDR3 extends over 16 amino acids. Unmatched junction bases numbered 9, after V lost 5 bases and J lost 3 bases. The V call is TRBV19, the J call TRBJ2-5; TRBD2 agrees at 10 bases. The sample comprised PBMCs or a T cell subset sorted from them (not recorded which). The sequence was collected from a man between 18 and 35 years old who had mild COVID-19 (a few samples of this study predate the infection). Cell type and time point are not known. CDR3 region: CASSSRTSGAKETQYF. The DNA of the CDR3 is TGTGCCAGTAGTTCCCGTACTAGCGGGGCTAAAGAGACCCAGTACTTC.